These 8 T cell receptor beta chains were all obtained from the same sample, sequenced in a study of cytomegalovirus exposure and HLA in healthy donors. Vbeta (60) and Jbeta (13) primers were used in the PCR. Produced via immunoSEQ multiplex PCR; TCRdb's table is partial and in-frame only. The sample holds around 130,000 clones, roughly 82% seen once. Sequencing was performed on PBMCs. The receptors were gathered from a man in his late teens or twenties in good health and CMV-seropositive.

This chain connects TRBV11-2 to TRBJ2-1, with TRBD2 matching over 7 bases. CDR1 is SGHAT and CDR2 is FQNNGV in the germline V gene. The CDR3 totals 18 residues. V gave up 1 base and J gave up 7 bases; unmatched junction bases: 16. The CDR3 DNA follows: TGTGCCAGCAGCTTAGCAATCCTAGCGGAAACCGGTCGGAATGAGCAGTTCTTC. Translation: CASSLAILAETGRNEQFF.

J is TRBJ2-5 and V is TRBV7-2; 11 bases agree with TRBD1. The length of the CDR3 is 17 residues. The V gene's germline CDR1 is SGHTA and CDR2 FQGNSA. The trim removed 5 bases at V and 3 bases at J, leaving 11 bases unmatched. CDR3 in DNA: TGTGCCAGCAGCCACCCCCGGGGACAGGGGGGCAAAGAGACCCAGTACTTC. This codes for CASSHPRGQGGKETQYF.

This clone was seen just once. The CDR3 DNA is TGTGCCAGCAGCTCTGGGACAGGGGGGTTTCAGCCCCAGCATTTT. This sequence encodes CASSSGTGGFQPQHF. The chain is built from TRBV11-2 and TRBJ1-5, with TRBD1 matching 11 bases. There are 15 residues in the CDR3. From germline, CDR1 is SGHAT and CDR2 FQNNGV. V lost 4 bases and J lost 6; bases outside the gene matches: 5.

This sequence joins TRBV19 and TRBJ1-5, with a weak D call TRBD1 (6 bases). The germline gives CDR1 LNHDA, CDR2 SQIVND (reference sequence). The CDR3 extends over 13 amino acids. The germline V and J ends were trimmed by 3 bases and 6 bases, with 9 bases remaining between them. DNA of the CDR3: TGTGCCAGTAGTATTAACAGGGTTCAGCCCCAGCATTTT. This sequence encodes CASSINRVQPQHF.

Only a few counts were recorded for this clone. V usage is TRBV5-1 and J usage is TRBJ2-1; the D gene is possibly TRBD2 (5 bases). This CDR3 comprises 17 residues. V gave up 3 bases and J gave up 5 bases, with 21 bases separating them. The germline V gene encodes CDR1 SGHRS and CDR2 YFSETQ. DNA for the CDR3: TGCGCCAGCAGCTCCAGGACGGAGGCTTTTGGCCACAATGAGCAGTTCTTC. Translated, it gives CASSSRTEAFGHNEQFF.

The J gene is TRBJ1-4, the V gene TRBV27; 7 positions match TRBD1. J gave up 8 bases and V 3 bases, and 12 bases lay outside the gene matches. CDR1 and CDR2 (germline): MNHEY, SMNVEV (reference sequence). The CDR3 sequence is 16 residues long. The CDR3 here is CASSFRLARGREKLFF. CDR3 nucleotide sequence: TGTGCCAGCAGTTTCCGTCTGGCTAGGGGGCGGGAAAAACTGTTTTTT. Looking up the rest from reference TRBV27 and TRBJ1-4 gives the full variable domain: EAQVTQNPRYLITVTGKKLTVTCSQNMNHEYMSWYRQDPGLGLRQIYYSMNVEVTDKGDVPEGYKVSRKEKRNFPLILESPSPNQTSLYFCASSFRLARGREKLFFGSGTQLSVL.

This clone has only a few counts. The rearrangement uses TRBV5-1 and TRBJ2-1; D ambiguous. Germline loops: CDR1 SGHRS, CDR2 YFSETQ. The CDR3 has 13 residues. V was trimmed by 0 bases and J by 2 bases, leaving 3 bases between them. CDR3 bases: TGCGCCAGCAGCTTGGACACCTACAATGAGCAGTTCTTC. Translation: CASSLDTYNEQFF.

This clone was recorded once. The rearrangement links TRBV10-3 to TRBJ2-1; D unclear. Trimming left V 2 bases short and J 9 bases short, with 14 bases between. Germline assignment: CDR1 ENHRY and CDR2 SYGVKD. This CDR3 region has 14 residues. The CDR3 spells CAISEGPWFLEQFF. CDR3 sequence (DNA): TGTGCCATCAGTGAGGGGCCCTGGTTTCTTGAGCAGTTCTTC.